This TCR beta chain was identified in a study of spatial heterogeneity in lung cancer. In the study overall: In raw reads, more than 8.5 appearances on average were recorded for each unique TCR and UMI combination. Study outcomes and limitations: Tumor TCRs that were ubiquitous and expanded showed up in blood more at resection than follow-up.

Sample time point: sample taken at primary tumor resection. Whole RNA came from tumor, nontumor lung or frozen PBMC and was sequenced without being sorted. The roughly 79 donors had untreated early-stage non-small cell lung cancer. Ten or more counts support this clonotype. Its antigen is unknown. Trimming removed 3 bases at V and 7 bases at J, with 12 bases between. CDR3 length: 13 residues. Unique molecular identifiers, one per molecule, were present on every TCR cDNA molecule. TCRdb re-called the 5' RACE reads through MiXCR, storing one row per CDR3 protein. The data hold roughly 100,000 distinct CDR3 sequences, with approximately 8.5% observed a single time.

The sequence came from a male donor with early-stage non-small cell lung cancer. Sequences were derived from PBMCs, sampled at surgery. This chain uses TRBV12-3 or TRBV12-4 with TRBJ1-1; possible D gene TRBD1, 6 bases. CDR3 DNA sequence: TGTGCCAGCAGTTTCGGGTCGGACAGTGAAGCTTTCTTT. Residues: CASSFGSDSEAFF.